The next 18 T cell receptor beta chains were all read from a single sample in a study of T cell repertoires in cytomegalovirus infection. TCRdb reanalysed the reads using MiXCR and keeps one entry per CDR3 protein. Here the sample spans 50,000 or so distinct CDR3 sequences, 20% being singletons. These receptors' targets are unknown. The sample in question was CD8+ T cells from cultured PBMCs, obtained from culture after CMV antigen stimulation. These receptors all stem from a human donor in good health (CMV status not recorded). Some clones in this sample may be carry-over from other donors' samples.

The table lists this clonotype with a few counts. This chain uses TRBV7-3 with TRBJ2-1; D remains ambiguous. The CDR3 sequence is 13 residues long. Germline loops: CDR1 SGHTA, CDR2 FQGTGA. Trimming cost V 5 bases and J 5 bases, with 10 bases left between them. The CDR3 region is CASSMAVNNEQFF. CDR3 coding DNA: TGTGCCAGCAGCATGGCGGTAAACAATGAGCAGTTCTTC.

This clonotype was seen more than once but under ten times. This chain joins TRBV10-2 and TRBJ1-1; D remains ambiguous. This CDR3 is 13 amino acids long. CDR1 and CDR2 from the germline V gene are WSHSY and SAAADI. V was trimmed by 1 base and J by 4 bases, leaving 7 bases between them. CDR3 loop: CASSEYQSTEAFF. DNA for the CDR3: TGCGCCAGCAGTGAGTATCAAAGCACTGAAGCTTTCTTT.

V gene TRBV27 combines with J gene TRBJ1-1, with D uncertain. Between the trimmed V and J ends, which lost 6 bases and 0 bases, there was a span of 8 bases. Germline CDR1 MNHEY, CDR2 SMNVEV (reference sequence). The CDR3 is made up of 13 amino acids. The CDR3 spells CASSRTLNTEAFF. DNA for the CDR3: TGTGCCAGCAGCCGCACACTGAACACTGAAGCTTTCTTT.

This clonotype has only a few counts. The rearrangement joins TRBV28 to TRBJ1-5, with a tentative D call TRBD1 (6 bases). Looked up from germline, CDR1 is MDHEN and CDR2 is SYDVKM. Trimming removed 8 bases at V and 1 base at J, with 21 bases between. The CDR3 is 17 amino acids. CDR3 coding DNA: TGTGCCAGCCAACCAGGTCGGGGGCGCCTGAGCAATCAGCCCCAGCATTTT. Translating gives CASQPGRGRLSNQPQHF. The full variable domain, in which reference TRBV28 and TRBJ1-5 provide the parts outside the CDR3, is DVKVTQSSRYLVKRTGEKVFLECVQDMDHENMFWYRQDPGLGLRLIYFSYDVKMKEKGDIPEGYSVSREKKERFSLILESASTNQTSMYLCASQPGRGRLSNQPQHFGDGTRLSIL.

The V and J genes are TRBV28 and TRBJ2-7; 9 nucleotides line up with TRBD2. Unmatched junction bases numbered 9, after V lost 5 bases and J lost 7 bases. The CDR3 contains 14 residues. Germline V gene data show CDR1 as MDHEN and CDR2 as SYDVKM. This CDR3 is CASSTGTSSREQYF. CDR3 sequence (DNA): TGTGCCAGCAGTACCGGGACTAGCAGTAGAGAGCAGTACTTC.

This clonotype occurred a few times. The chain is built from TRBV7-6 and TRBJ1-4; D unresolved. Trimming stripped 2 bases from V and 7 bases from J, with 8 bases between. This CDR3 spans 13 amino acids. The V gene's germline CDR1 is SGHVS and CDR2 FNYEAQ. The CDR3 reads CASSLKGGEKLFF. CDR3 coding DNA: TGTGCCAGCAGCTTAAAGGGAGGTGAAAAACTGTTTTTT.

The CDR3 region is CASSPDRAGYNEQFF. CDR3 nucleotides: TGTGCCAGCAGTCCAGACAGGGCTGGCTACAATGAGCAGTTCTTC. The V gene is TRBV28, the J gene TRBJ2-1; 7 bases are a match to TRBD1. V lost 5 bases to trimming and J lost 3 bases; unmatched junction nucleotides: 7. The CDR3 is 15 amino acids. From germline, CDR1 is MDHEN and CDR2 SYDVKM.

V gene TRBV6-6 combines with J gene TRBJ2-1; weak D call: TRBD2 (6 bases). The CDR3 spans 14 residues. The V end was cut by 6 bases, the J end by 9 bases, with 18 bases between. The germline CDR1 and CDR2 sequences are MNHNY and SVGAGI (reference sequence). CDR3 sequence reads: CASRGGGGEAEQFF. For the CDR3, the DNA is TGTGCCAGCAGAGGTGGAGGCGGGGAGGCTGAGCAGTTCTTC.

CDR3 bases: TGTGCCAGCAGTTTTATGGCTTCCCCCCAAACCGGGGAGCTGTTTTTT. Amino acids: CASSFMASPQTGELFF. This chain uses TRBV27 with TRBJ2-2; no definite D call. The length of the CDR3 is 16 residues. Trimming stripped 3 bases from V and 5 bases from J, with 16 bases between. CDR1 is MNHEY and CDR2 is SMNVEV in the germline V gene (reference sequence).

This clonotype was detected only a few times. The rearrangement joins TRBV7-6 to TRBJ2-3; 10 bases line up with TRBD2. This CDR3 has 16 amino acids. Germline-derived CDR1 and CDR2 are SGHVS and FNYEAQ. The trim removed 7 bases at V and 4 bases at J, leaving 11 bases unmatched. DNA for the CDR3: TGTGCCAGCATGCTAAAGCGGGGGGGTGTGCCAGATACGCAGTATTTT. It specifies CASMLKRGGVPDTQYF.

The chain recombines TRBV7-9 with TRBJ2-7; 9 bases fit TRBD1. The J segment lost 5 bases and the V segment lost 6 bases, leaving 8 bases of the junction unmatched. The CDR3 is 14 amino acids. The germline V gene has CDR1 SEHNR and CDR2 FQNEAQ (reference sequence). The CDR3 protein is CASRSGTGPDEQYF. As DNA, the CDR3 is TGTGCCAGCAGATCAGGGACAGGGCCCGACGAGCAGTACTTC.

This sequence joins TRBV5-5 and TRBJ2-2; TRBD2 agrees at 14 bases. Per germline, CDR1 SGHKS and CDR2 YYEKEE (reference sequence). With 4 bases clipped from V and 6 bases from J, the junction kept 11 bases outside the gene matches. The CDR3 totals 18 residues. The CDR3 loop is CASSVPGTSGSAPGELFF. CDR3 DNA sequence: TGTGCCAGCAGCGTTCCCGGGACTAGCGGGAGTGCACCCGGGGAGCTGTTTTTT.

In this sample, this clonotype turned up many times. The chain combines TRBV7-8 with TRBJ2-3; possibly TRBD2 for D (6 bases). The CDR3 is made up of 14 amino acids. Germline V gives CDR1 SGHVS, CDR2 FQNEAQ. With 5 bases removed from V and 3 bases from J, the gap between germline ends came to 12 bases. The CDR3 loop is CASSARGATDTQYF. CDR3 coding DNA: TGTGCCAGCAGCGCGCGCGGGGCGACAGATACGCAGTATTTT.

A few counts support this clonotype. The CDR3 coding sequence is TGTGCCAGCAGCTTACGGCGGGAGGGCCACACAGATACGCAGTATTTT. Amino acids: CASSLRREGHTDTQYF. This rearrangement joins TRBV11-1 to TRBJ2-3; TRBD2 aligns across 9 bases. Germline CDR1 and CDR2: SGHAT and FQDESV (reference sequence). This CDR3 is 16 amino acids long. Trimming took 2 bases from V and 2 from J; bases not matched to a gene: 5.

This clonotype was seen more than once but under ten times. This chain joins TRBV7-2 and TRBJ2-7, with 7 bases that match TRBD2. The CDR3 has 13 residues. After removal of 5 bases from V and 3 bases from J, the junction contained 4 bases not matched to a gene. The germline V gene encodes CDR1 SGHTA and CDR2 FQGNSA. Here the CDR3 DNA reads TGTGCCAGCAGCCCTCTAGCGGACTACGAGCAGTACTTC. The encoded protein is CASSPLADYEQYF.

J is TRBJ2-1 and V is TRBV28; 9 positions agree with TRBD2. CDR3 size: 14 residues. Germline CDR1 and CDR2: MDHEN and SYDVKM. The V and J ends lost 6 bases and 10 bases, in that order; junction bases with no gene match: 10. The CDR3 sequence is CASSLLSGSREQFF. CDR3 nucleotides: TGTGCCAGCAGCCTTCTTAGCGGGAGCAGAGAGCAGTTCTTC. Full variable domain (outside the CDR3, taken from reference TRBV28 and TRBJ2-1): DVKVTQSSRYLVKRTGEKVFLECVQDMDHENMFWYRQDPGLGLRLIYFSYDVKMKEKGDIPEGYSVSREKKERFSLILESASTNQTSMYLCASSLLSGSREQFFGPGTRLTVL.

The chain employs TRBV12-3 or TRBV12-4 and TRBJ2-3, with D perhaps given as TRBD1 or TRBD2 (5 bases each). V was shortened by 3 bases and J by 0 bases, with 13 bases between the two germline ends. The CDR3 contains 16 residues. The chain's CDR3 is CASSLGTGSSTDTQYF. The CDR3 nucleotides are TGTGCCAGCAGTTTGGGGACGGGATCTAGCACAGATACGCAGTATTTT.

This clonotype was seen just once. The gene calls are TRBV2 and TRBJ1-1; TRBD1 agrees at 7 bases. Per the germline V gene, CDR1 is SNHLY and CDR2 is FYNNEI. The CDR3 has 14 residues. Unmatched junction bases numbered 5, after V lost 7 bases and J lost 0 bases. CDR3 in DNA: TGTGCCAGCACAATGGGACAGATGAACACTGAAGCTTTCTTT. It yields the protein CASTMGQMNTEAFF.